What follows describes a single T cell receptor (beta chain). Its specificity is unknown. Any history of autoimmune disease or systemic immunosuppression disqualified patients. These data are taken from a study of OX40 agonist ivuxolimab in advanced cancers. Study context: Patients receiving dose escalation had hepatocellular carcinoma, melanoma, renal cell or head and neck cancer. Regarding the study as a whole: Expanded clones were, on average, more numerous among CD8+ T cells than CD4+. Relatively little clonal expansion, among the lowest observed, appeared in partial responders at 0.1-3.0 mg/kg.

The CDR3 is 19 amino acids. Germline assignment: CDR1 MNHEY and CDR2 SMNVEV (reference sequence). V lost 2 bases and J lost 2; bases outside the gene matches: 10. Sequencing was performed with immunoSEQ multiplex PCR; in TCRdb, only in-frame clones are kept and a portion is missing. The sample includes tens of thousands of clones, roughly 88% of them seen just once. This clonotype originated in an adult with an advanced solid tumor such as melanoma, head and neck, liver or kidney cancer. This rearrangement joins TRBV27 to TRBJ1-4; 11 nucleotides match TRBD1. The source material was CD4+ or CD8+ T cells sorted from blood, sampled in a trial of the OX40 agonist ivuxolimab. The CDR3 region is CASSLARSGTGGTNEKLFF. In DNA form, the CDR3 reads TGTGCCAGCAGTTTAGCCCGATCCGGGACAGGGGGGACTAATGAAAAACTGTTTTTT.